This TCR beta chain was identified during a study of regulatory T cells in long-lasting Graves disease. Overall study results and limits: Comparison showed that persistent patients shared more public clonotypes (over 2,500) than new patients (approximately 930).

Time point: persistent/refractory GD, antithyroid drugs over 5 years with positive TRAb. The TCR library was made from RNA extracted from PBMCs. Graves' disease was diagnosed by American Thyroid Association guidelines. HTBI primers from iRepertoire and Arm-PCR of CDR3 regions yielded the TCR beta libraries. TCRdb re-analysed the multiplex PCR reads in MiXCR, keeping a single row per CDR3 protein. In the table there are hundreds of thousands of distinct CDR3 sequences, around 21% of which are singletons. As concerns this clonotype: Its antigen is still unknown.

Sequencing used peripheral blood mononuclear cells (PBMCs), obtained when the disease was refractory, from a patient treated with antithyroid drugs. This clonotype originated in a female donor with Graves disease.

CDR3 sequence reads: CASSISTGGRETQYF. The DNA for the CDR3 is TGTGCCAGCAGCATCTCGACAGGGGGCCGGGAGACCCAGTACTTC. V usage is TRBV7-9 and J usage is TRBJ2-5; 10 bases fit TRBD1. CDR3 length equals 15 residues. The V gene's germline CDR1 is SEHNR and CDR2 FQNEAQ (reference sequence). Losses at the gene ends were 5 bases for V and 5 bases for J; bases not matched to a gene: 8.